This is a list of T cell receptor beta chains from one sample in a study of blood T cells in healthy people across ages. MiXCR, run by TCRdb on the 5' RACE reads, gives a single entry per CDR3 protein. Of 780,000 or so distinct CDR3 sequences listed, about 48% are singletons. Sequenced sample: blood. The receptors come from a man older than 75 in good health. Both conserved end residues are part of each CDR3. The D gene is left open where the match is weak. Expanded clones get a size class; other rows say once, few or many, or leave the size out.

clone size: .
J gene: TRBJ2-5
CDR3 length: 18
V gene: TRBV6-1
D gene: TRBD2
CDR3 protein: CASSPPGLAGVGEETQYF
CDR3 DNA: TGTGCCAGCAGTCCCCCGGGGCTAGCGGGAGTAGGAGAAGAGACCCAGTACTTC

clone size: .
J gene: TRBJ2-1
CDR3 length: 15
V gene: TRBV3-1
D gene: TRBD2
CDR3 protein: CASSLGIAGNNEQFF
CDR3 DNA: TGTGCCAGCAGCTTAGGGATAGCGGGGAACAATGAGCAGTTCTTC

clone size: .
J gene: TRBJ1-5
CDR3 length: 13
V gene: TRBV20-1
D gene: .
CDR3 protein: CSVSQGGDQPQHF
CDR3 DNA: TGCAGTGTTAGCCAGGGAGGGGATCAGCCCCAGCATTTT

clone size: .
J gene: TRBJ2-1
CDR3 length: 14
V gene: TRBV27
D gene: TRBD1
CDR3 protein: CASAVRDSYNEQFF
CDR3 DNA: TGTGCCAGCGCAGTCCGGGACAGTTACAATGAGCAGTTCTTC

clone size: .
J gene: TRBJ2-3
CDR3 length: 14
V gene: TRBV6-2/TRBV6-3
D gene: TRBD2
CDR3 protein: CASYGLAVHRYAYF
CDR3 DNA: TGTGCCAGCTATGGACTAGCGGTTCACAGATACGCGTATTTT

clone size: .
J gene: TRBJ1-2
CDR3 length: 14
V gene: TRBV10-3
D gene: TRBD1
CDR3 protein: CAISESTGSYGYTF
CDR3 DNA: TGTGCCATCAGTGAGTCGACAGGGTCCTATGGCTACACCTTC

clone size: few
J gene: TRBJ2-3
CDR3 length: 15
V gene: TRBV4-2
D gene: TRBD2
CDR3 protein: CASSQDPSGARYAYF
CDR3 DNA: TGTGCCAGCAGCCAAGATCCTAGCGGTGCCAGATACGCGTATTTT

clone size: .
J gene: TRBJ1-1
CDR3 length: 15
V gene: TRBV20-1
D gene: .
CDR3 protein: CSARDPEGFDTEAFF
CDR3 DNA: TGCAGTGCTAGAGATCCAGAGGGGTTTGACACTGAAGCTTTCTTT

clone size: .
J gene: TRBJ2-5
CDR3 length: 14
V gene: TRBV9
D gene: .
CDR3 protein: CASSVGGGQETQYF
CDR3 DNA: TGTGCCAGCAGCGTAGGTGGGGGACAAGAGACCCAGTACTTC

clone size: .
J gene: TRBJ1-2
CDR3 length: 14
V gene: TRBV5-4
D gene: .
CDR3 protein: CASSLGQARYGYTF
CDR3 DNA: TGTGCCAGCAGCTTGGGTCAGGCTCGCTATGGCTACACCTTC

clone size: once
J gene: TRBJ2-3
CDR3 length: 16
V gene: TRBV5-1
D gene: TRBD1
CDR3 protein: CASSFWGDRSTDTQYF
CDR3 DNA: TGCGCCAGCAGCTTTTGGGGGGACAGGAGCACAGATACGCAGTATTTT

clone size: .
J gene: TRBJ2-4
CDR3 length: 15
V gene: TRBV6-5
D gene: TRBD1
CDR3 protein: CAPRAQGVAKNIQYF
CDR3 DNA: TGTGCACCACGGGCACAGGGGGTAGCCAAAAACATTCAGTACTTC

clone size: .
J gene: TRBJ2-5
CDR3 length: 18
V gene: TRBV15
D gene: TRBD2
CDR3 protein: CATSREGTSGEYQEAQYF
CDR3 DNA: TGTGCCACCAGCAGAGAAGGGACTAGCGGGGAGTACCAAGAGGCCCAGTACTTC

clone size: .
J gene: TRBJ2-7
CDR3 length: 12
V gene: TRBV29-1
D gene: .
CDR3 protein: CSVEEGRNEQYF
CDR3 DNA: TGCAGCGTTGAGGAGGGGCGGAACGAGCAGTACTTC

clone size: .
J gene: TRBJ2-3
CDR3 length: 13
V gene: TRBV20-1
D gene: .
CDR3 protein: CSASPPPHRYAYF
CDR3 DNA: TGCAGTGCTAGTCCTCCCCCACACAGATACGCGTATTTT

clone size: few
J gene: TRBJ2-1
CDR3 length: 14
V gene: TRBV20-1
D gene: TRBD2
CDR3 protein: CSARDKREGNEQFF
CDR3 DNA: TGCAGTGCTAGAGATAAGCGGGAGGGTAATGAGCAGTTCTTC

clone size: many
J gene: TRBJ2-7
CDR3 length: 14
V gene: TRBV20-1
D gene: .
CDR3 protein: CSAREMGYSYEQYF
CDR3 DNA: TGCAGTGCTAGAGAAATGGGTTACTCCTACGAGCAGTACTTC

clone size: few
J gene: TRBJ1-1
CDR3 length: 14
V gene: TRBV25-1
D gene: .
CDR3 protein: CASSGYRLNTEAFF
CDR3 DNA: TGTGCCAGCAGTGGATACAGGTTGAACACTGAAGCTTTCTTT

clone size: few
J gene: TRBJ2-3
CDR3 length: 16
V gene: TRBV5-8
D gene: TRBD2
CDR3 protein: CASSRGLAGGPIYAYF
CDR3 DNA: TGTGCCAGCAGCAGGGGACTAGCGGGAGGGCCGATATACGCGTATTTT

clone size: .
J gene: TRBJ1-6
CDR3 length: 13
V gene: TRBV12-3/TRBV12-4
D gene: .
CDR3 protein: CASSLGGQSPLHF
CDR3 DNA: TGTGCCAGCAGTTTGGGGGGTCAATCACCCCTCCACTTT

clone size: few
J gene: TRBJ2-4
CDR3 length: 17
V gene: TRBV4-2
D gene: TRBD1
CDR3 protein: CASSQDGEGGLKNIQYF
CDR3 DNA: TGTGCCAGCAGCCAAGATGGGGAAGGGGGCTTAAAAAACATTCAGTACTTC

clone size: .
J gene: TRBJ1-6
CDR3 length: 15
V gene: TRBV27
D gene: .
CDR3 protein: CASKQDSRYNSPLHF
CDR3 DNA: TGTGCCAGCAAGCAAGACAGTCGCTATAATTCACCCCTCCACTTT

clone size: once
J gene: TRBJ2-5
CDR3 length: 16
V gene: TRBV5-6
D gene: TRBD2
CDR3 protein: CASSPSGRAVRETQYF
CDR3 DNA: TGTGCCAGCAGCCCCTCCGGGAGGGCCGTTCGGGAGACCCAGTACTTC

clone size: .
J gene: TRBJ2-7
CDR3 length: 15
V gene: TRBV12-3/TRBV12-4
D gene: TRBD1
CDR3 protein: CASSTFRDRDYEQYF
CDR3 DNA: TGTGCCAGCAGTACCTTCCGGGACAGGGACTACGAGCAGTACTTC

clone size: many
J gene: TRBJ2-7
CDR3 length: 12
V gene: TRBV12-3/TRBV12-4
D gene: TRBD2
CDR3 protein: CASSLGLYEQYF
CDR3 DNA: TGTGCCAGCAGTTTGGGACTATACGAGCAGTACTTC

clone size: .
J gene: TRBJ2-3
CDR3 length: 13
V gene: TRBV7-2
D gene: .
CDR3 protein: CASSRSFRDTQYF
CDR3 DNA: TGTGCCAGCAGCCGCTCCTTTAGGGATACGCAGTATTTT